These T cell receptor beta chains were read from a single sample in a study of blood T cell repertoires in COVID-19. Libraries were prepared by immunoSEQ multiplex PCR; TCRdb keeps only in-frame clonotypes and omits some of them. The table has roughly 310,000 clones, 90% seen once. Sequenced: peripheral blood. The receptors shown here come from a young woman with COVID-19, enrolled during active disease. Both conserved end residues are part of each CDR3. D genes are given only for firm matches. The listing skips clone size in some rows; elsewhere it reads once, few, many or a size class.

j_gene: TRBJ1-1; v_gene: TRBV9; d_gene: -; abundance: -; CDR3nt: TGTGCCAGCAGCCAACAGGGGAACACTGAAGCTTTCTTT; CDR3aa: CASSQQGNTEAFF
j_gene: TRBJ1-2; v_gene: TRBV14; d_gene: TRBD1; abundance: -; CDR3nt: TGTGCCAGCAGCCAAGAGTCTGGGACAGGGAGTTTCTATGGCTACACCTTC; CDR3aa: CASSQESGTGSFYGYTF
j_gene: TRBJ1-1; v_gene: TRBV9; d_gene: TRBD1; abundance: -; CDR3nt: TGTGCCAGCAGCGTAGACCCAGGGGGGAACACTGAAGCTTTCTTT; CDR3aa: CASSVDPGGNTEAFF
j_gene: TRBJ1-5; v_gene: TRBV30; d_gene: -; abundance: -; CDR3nt: TGTGCCTGGAGTGTGGGGCAGGATAACCAGCCCCAGCATTTT; CDR3aa: CAWSVGQDNQPQHF
j_gene: TRBJ2-1; v_gene: TRBV20-1; d_gene: TRBD2; abundance: once; CDR3nt: TGCAGTGCTAGTCAGGCTAGCGGATACAATGAGCAGTTCTTC; CDR3aa: CSASQASGYNEQFF
j_gene: TRBJ2-2; v_gene: TRBV11-3; d_gene: TRBD1; abundance: -; CDR3nt: TGTGCCAGCAGCAAACTGACAGGGGAAACCGGGGAGCTGTTTTTT; CDR3aa: CASSKLTGETGELFF
j_gene: TRBJ2-6; v_gene: TRBV28; d_gene: -; abundance: -; CDR3nt: TGTGCCAGCACCATACAGGGCGTACGCTCTGGGGCCAACGTCCTGACTTTC; CDR3aa: CASTIQGVRSGANVLTF
j_gene: TRBJ2-1; v_gene: TRBV5-1; d_gene: TRBD2; abundance: -; CDR3nt: TGCGCCAGCAGCCCAAGGACTAGCGGCTCCTACAATGAGCAGTTCTTC; CDR3aa: CASSPRTSGSYNEQFF
j_gene: TRBJ2-1; v_gene: TRBV10-1; d_gene: -; abundance: -; CDR3nt: TGCGCCAGCAGTGATTTGAGGGGCGCGGGGAATGAGCAGTTCTTC; CDR3aa: CASSDLRGAGNEQFF
j_gene: TRBJ2-5; v_gene: TRBV3-1/TRBV3-2; d_gene: -; abundance: -; CDR3nt: TGTGCCAGCAGCCCTTCGGGGCGGGGAGAGACCCAGTACTTC; CDR3aa: CASSPSGRGETQYF
j_gene: TRBJ2-2; v_gene: TRBV27; d_gene: TRBD1; abundance: -; CDR3nt: TGTGCCAGCAGTTTTATTAGAGTGACAGGGTCCACCGGGGAGCTGTTTTTT; CDR3aa: CASSFIRVTGSTGELFF
j_gene: TRBJ2-5; v_gene: TRBV14; d_gene: TRBD2; abundance: -; CDR3nt: TGTGCCAGCAGCCTTGATAGCGGGAGTGAGACCCAGTACTTC; CDR3aa: CASSLDSGSETQYF
j_gene: TRBJ1-1; v_gene: TRBV25-1; d_gene: -; abundance: -; CDR3nt: TGTGCCAGCAGATATTCGACTGAAGCTTTCTTT; CDR3aa: CASRYSTEAFF
j_gene: TRBJ2-1; v_gene: TRBV5-1; d_gene: TRBD2; abundance: -; CDR3nt: TGCGCCAGCAGCTTTTTTGGGCGGGAGGGCCGTAGCTCCTACAATGAGCAGTTCTTC; CDR3aa: CASSFFGREGRSSYNEQFF
j_gene: TRBJ1-1; v_gene: TRBV18; d_gene: -; abundance: once; CDR3nt: TGTGCCAGCTCACCAGGGCTGAACACTGAAGCTTTCTTT; CDR3aa: CASSPGLNTEAFF
j_gene: TRBJ2-2; v_gene: TRBV2; d_gene: -; abundance: -; CDR3nt: TGTGCCAGCAGCGTCGACAGGAGCAACACCGGGGAGCTGTTTTTT; CDR3aa: CASSVDRSNTGELFF
j_gene: TRBJ1-5; v_gene: TRBV24-1; d_gene: TRBD1; abundance: -; CDR3nt: TGTGCCACCAGTGAGGGGGACAGGGGGCGATCGGTGAGCAATCAGCCCCAGCATTTT; CDR3aa: CATSEGDRGRSVSNQPQHF